A single sample gave rise to the 21 T cell receptor beta chains below, sequenced in a study of T cells expressing NK-cell markers. From its re-call of the 5' RACE reads, TCRdb lists each CDR3 protein once, without DNA. The sample has some 450,000 distinct CDR3 sequences. The sample taken for sequencing was blood T cells: a sorted CD56 or NKG2C T cell subset, CD4+ or CD8+ T cells, or bulk PBMC T cells (not recorded which). The receptors originated from a woman between 18 and 75 years old in good health.

The rearrangement links TRBV27 to TRBJ2-1; the TCRdb call, TRBD2, lacks DNA for checking. Germline V gene data show CDR1 as MNHEY and CDR2 as SMNVEV (reference sequence). The CDR3 is 14 residues long. CDR3 sequence: CASRHLGEGGEQFF.

The chain joins TRBV11-2 to TRBJ2-1. There are 13 residues in the CDR3. Germline-derived CDR1 and CDR2 are SGHAT and FQNNGV. CDR3 amino acids: CAKREPLYNEQFF.

V gene TRBV7-8 combines with J gene TRBJ2-5; checking the TCRdb D call of TRBD1 is not possible without DNA. The CDR3 covers 14 residues. Per the germline V gene, CDR1 is SGHVS and CDR2 is FQNEAQ. CDR3: CASSSGGFKETQYF.

The V call is TRBV6-5, the J call TRBJ2-1; TCRdb's assignment of TRBD1 cannot be checked, as there is no DNA. Germline CDR1 is MNHEY and CDR2 is SVGAGI. The CDR3 contains 14 residues. Here the CDR3 reads CASSSAGEYNEQFF.

The chain carries TRBV7-2 and TRBJ2-1; the D call of TRBD2 rests on TCRdb alone, since no DNA is present to check it. CDR1 is SGHTA, CDR2 FQGNSA, per germline. The CDR3 length is 16 residues. CDR3 in amino acids: CASSLAGTSGISEQFF.

The rearrangement joins TRBV5-6 to TRBJ2-5; TCRdb lists TRBD1, though no DNA is available to test this call. Germline CDR1 SGHDT, CDR2 YYEEEE. CDR3 size: 16 residues. CDR3 region: CASSLTGTRSFETQYF.

The chain employs TRBV2 and TRBJ1-2; TCRdb lists TRBD1, though no DNA is available to test this call. CDR3 length: 13 residues. The germline gives CDR1 SNHLY, CDR2 FYNNEI. This CDR3 reads CASRATGNYGYTF.

V and J are TRBV30 and TRBJ1-2; the TCRdb D gene call, TRBD1, has no DNA to confirm it. There are 13 residues in the CDR3. Per germline, CDR1 GTSNPN and CDR2 SVGIG (reference sequence). CDR3 loop: CAWSRGTYYGYTF.

This chain uses TRBV7-7 with TRBJ2-5; lacking DNA, the TRBD1 call made by TCRdb goes unchecked. Germline CDR1 SSHAT, CDR2 FNYEAQ (reference sequence). CDR3 length: 13 residues. CDR3 protein: CASSKGRTETQYF.

The J gene is TRBJ1-4, the V gene TRBV5-1; TCRdb picks TRBD1, but there is no DNA to check that call. Per germline, CDR1 SGHRS and CDR2 YFSETQ. CDR3 length: 15 residues. The CDR3 is CASSLEAGRGEKLFF. Combining the CDR3 with reference TRBV5-1 and TRBJ1-4 gives the whole variable domain KAGVTQTPRYLIKTRGQQVTLSCSPISGHRSVSWYQQTPGQGLQFLFEYFSETQRNKGNFPGRFSGRQFSNSRSEMNVSTLELGDSALYLCASSLEAGRGEKLFFGSGTQLSVL.

The chain uses TRBV5-1 and TRBJ2-5; TCRdb picks TRBD1, but there is no DNA to check that call. Germline CDR1 reads SGHRS; CDR2 reads YFSETQ. CDR3 length: 13 residues. The CDR3 loop reads CASSLEDRKTQYF.

The genes are TRBV20-1 and TRBJ2-3. The CDR3 has 13 amino acids. CDR1 is DFQATT and CDR2 is SNEGSKA in the germline V gene (reference sequence). This chain's CDR3 is CSARDHRDDTQYF.

The rearrangement joins TRBV28 to TRBJ1-2. From germline, CDR1 is MDHEN and CDR2 SYDVKM. The CDR3 covers 16 residues. CDR3 protein: CASSPITSQVNYGYTF.

This chain links TRBV5-1 with TRBJ1-1. Germline loops: CDR1 SGHRS, CDR2 YFSETQ. The length of the CDR3 is 13 residues. The CDR3 loop reads CASTAATNTEAFF.

The chain links TRBV24-1 to TRBJ2-2; TCRdb lists TRBD2, though no DNA is available to test this call. From germline, CDR1 is KGHDR and CDR2 SFDVKD. The CDR3 spans 14 residues. The CDR3 is CATSAGRDTGELFF.

V gene TRBV4-1 combines with J gene TRBJ2-7. The CDR3 is 14 residues long. Germline V gene lookup returns CDR1 MGHRA and CDR2 YSYEKL. CDR3 residues: CASSSIPSSYEQYF.

The V call is TRBV20-1, the J call TRBJ2-3; TCRdb outputs TRBD2, but without DNA this stays unchecked. The CDR3 totals 13 residues. CDR1 and CDR2 from the germline V gene are DFQATT and SNEGSKA (reference sequence). CDR3 protein: CSARGARTDTQYF.

The chain links TRBV20-1 to TRBJ2-3; TCRdb's D call of TRBD2 is untestable without DNA. The germline CDR1 and CDR2 sequences are DFQATT and SNEGSKA (reference sequence). The CDR3 totals 14 residues. CDR3 protein: CSATSGGGTDTQYF.

The chain combines TRBV7-9 with TRBJ2-2. CDR1 and CDR2 (germline): SEHNR, FQNEAQ (reference sequence). There are 14 residues in the CDR3. CDR3 sequence reads: CASSHRDNTGELFF.

The genes are TRBV20-1 and TRBJ2-1; TCRdb's D call of TRBD1 is untestable without DNA. Germline V lookup: CDR1 DFQATT, CDR2 SNEGSKA (reference sequence). The CDR3 extends over 16 amino acids. CDR3 sequence reads: CSARDSTGGTDNEQFF.

V and J are TRBV12-3 or TRBV12-4 and TRBJ2-7. This CDR3 has 16 amino acids. CDR3: CASSLEGAGNSYEQYF.